The text below deals with one T cell receptor (beta chain). Its antigen is currently unknown. This sample is drawn from a study of cytomegalovirus exposure and HLA in healthy donors. This PCR relied on a set of 60 Vbeta primers and 13 Jbeta primers. Assay: immunoSEQ multiplex PCR; the TCRdb copy retains only in-frame clones and omits some. The table lists around 130,000 clones, approximately 78% of them singletons, with 5% to 7% in the top ten. The CDR3 contains 17 residues. Trimming removed 2 bases from V and 0 bases from J, with 14 bases in between. CDR1 is SNHLY and CDR2 is FYNNEI in the germline V gene. General study findings and limits: Association of a missense DCLRE1C variant with TCR beta V- and J-gene trimming was reported in a later analysis. Researchers counted around 150 TCR beta chains as cytomegalovirus-associated. Presence/absence analyses assumed roughly uniform sequencing depth across donors. TRBV6-2, TRBV6-3 and some other V segments were excluded as indistinguishable.

The chain employs TRBV2 and TRBJ1-5, with TRBD1 as a possible D gene (6 bases). Sequenced input: PBMCs. The clonotype was recovered from a woman aged 40 to 50 in good health and CMV-seropositive. The CDR3 DNA reads TGTGCCAGCAGTGAATGGTGGACAGATTATAGCAATCAGCCCCAGCATTTT. It is translated as CASSEWWTDYSNQPQHF.